These 27 T cell receptor beta chains were sequenced from one sample in a study of T cell responses to AZD1222 COVID-19 vaccine. The data were produced by immunoSEQ multiplex PCR, yet TCRdb's version contains in-frame clones alone and is incomplete. The sample holds roughly 140,000 clones, 88% seen once. The sample consisted of peripheral blood, taken 28 days after the second AZD1222 dose. The receptors here all came from an adult who received the AZD1222 COVID-19 vaccine.

The chain couples TRBV5-4 to TRBJ2-2; D call uncertain. The CDR3 is 13 residues long. The V gene lost 5 bases and the J gene lost 6 bases, with 11 bases spanning the gap. Per the germline V gene, CDR1 is SGHNT and CDR2 is YYREEE (reference sequence). CDR3 sequence (DNA): TGTGCCAGCAGTTTCACTAACTCCGGGGAGCTGTTTTTT. Translating gives CASSFTNSGELFF.

This chain connects TRBV7-2 to TRBJ2-1, with TRBD1 identical over 11 bases. The CDR3 runs 16 residues. V lost 3 bases and J lost 7; bases outside the gene matches: 8. From germline, CDR1 is SGHTA and CDR2 FQGNSA. CDR3 amino acids: CASSLGRDRGGNEQFF. CDR3 coding DNA: TGTGCCAGCAGCTTGGGTAGGGACAGGGGGGGAAATGAGCAGTTCTTC. Looking up the rest from reference TRBV7-2 and TRBJ2-1 gives the full variable domain: GAGVSQSPSNKVTEKGKDVELRCDPISGHTALYWYRQSLGQGLEFLIYFQGNSAPDKSGLPSDRFSAERTGGSVSTLTIQRTQQEDSAVYLCASSLGRDRGGNEQFFGPGTRLTVL.

The CDR3 sequence: CASSVGSDQPQHF. In DNA, the CDR3 is TGTGCCAGCAGCGTAGGTTCCGATCAGCCCCAGCATTTT. V and J are TRBV9 and TRBJ1-5, with unresolved D. CDR3 length equals 13 residues. V was clipped by 0 bases and J by 5 bases, with 6 bases between them. The germline V gene has CDR1 SGDLS and CDR2 YYNGEE.

The chain couples TRBV7-9 to TRBJ1-5; D is possibly TRBD1 (5 bases). This CDR3 region has 16 residues. From germline, CDR1 is SEHNR and CDR2 FQNEAQ (reference sequence). V was pared by 5 bases and J by 4 bases, with 18 bases between. The CDR3 nucleotides read TGTGCCAGCAGCCCCCCCGGAGGGGCAATTAATCAGCCCCAGCATTTT. It specifies CASSPPGGAINQPQHF.

V gene TRBV5-1 combines with J gene TRBJ2-3; 12 nucleotides line up with TRBD2. With 3 bases clipped from V and 3 bases from J, the junction kept 8 bases outside the gene matches. Per the germline V gene, CDR1 is SGHRS and CDR2 is YFSETQ. CDR3 length: 17 residues. The CDR3 nucleotides read TGCGCCAGCAGCTCGGGGGTTCTAGCGGGAGGGACAGATACGCAGTATTTT. Translating gives CASSSGVLAGGTDTQYF. Together with reference TRBV5-1 and TRBJ2-3, the CDR3 gives the full variable domain: KAGVTQTPRYLIKTRGQQVTLSCSPISGHRSVSWYQQTPGQGLQFLFEYFSETQRNKGNFPGRFSGRQFSNSRSEMNVSTLELGDSALYLCASSSGVLAGGTDTQYFGPGTRLTVL.

The chain couples TRBV5-1 to TRBJ2-5; TRBD2 aligns across 11 bases. V was pared by 4 bases and J by 1 base, with 6 bases of the junction left unmatched. This CDR3 region has 16 residues. Germline values: CDR1 SGHRS, CDR2 YFSETQ. The CDR3 loop is CASSPRLAGLQETQYF. The CDR3 DNA reads as TGCGCCAGCAGCCCCAGACTAGCGGGGCTCCAAGAGACCCAGTACTTC.

The V gene is TRBV30, the J gene TRBJ2-5; no definite D call. V dropped 1 base and J dropped 7 bases, with 25 bases sitting between them. Germline V gene data show CDR1 as GTSNPN and CDR2 as SVGIG (reference sequence). The CDR3 is 17 residues long. CDR3: CAWSAQSAPTAEGTQYF. The CDR3 nucleotides read TGTGCCTGGAGTGCCCAAAGCGCTCCCACCGCCGAAGGGACCCAGTACTTC.

J is TRBJ2-7 and V is TRBV9; no reliable D call. In germline, CDR1 is SGDLS, CDR2 YYNGEE. V was pared by 0 bases and J by 7 bases, with 14 bases between. This CDR3 has 14 amino acids. CDR3 nucleotides: TGTGCCAGCAGCGTAGCAGACCAGACGTGGGAGCAGTACTTC. This sequence encodes CASSVADQTWEQYF.

The gene calls are TRBV9 and TRBJ2-1, with 7 nucleotides matching TRBD1. The CDR3 consists of 14 residues. Germline lookup yields CDR1 SGDLS and CDR2 YYNGEE. V was clipped by 3 bases and J by 8 bases; unmatched bases: 8. CDR3: CASSAQTGYDEQFF. The CDR3 DNA is TGTGCCAGCAGCGCCCAGACAGGGTACGATGAGCAGTTCTTC.

CDR3 residues: CASSQGTSSNQPQHF. DNA of the CDR3: TGTGCCAGCAGCCAAGGAACCTCCTCCAATCAGCCCCAGCATTTT. V usage is TRBV3-1 (or the pseudogene TRBV3-2) and J usage is TRBJ1-5, with unresolved D. V lost 1 base to trimming and J lost 3 bases, with 10 bases between them. CDR3 length: 15 amino acids. Germline loops: CDR1 LGHDT, CDR2 YNNKEL (reference sequence).

The genes are TRBV5-4 and TRBJ1-2; 10 nucleotides line up with TRBD1. The V gene end was trimmed by 5 bases and the J gene end by 7 bases; junction bases not matched to a gene: 11. This CDR3 has 15 amino acids. The germline gives CDR1 SGHNT, CDR2 YYREEE (reference sequence). The CDR3: CASRPGGQGISGYTF. CDR3 DNA sequence: TGTGCCAGCAGACCGGGGGGACAGGGGATCTCTGGCTACACCTTC.

This clone was seen more than once but under ten times. The chain has TRBV6-2 or TRBV6-3 and TRBJ1-1; D ambiguous. V dropped 3 bases and J dropped 0 bases, with 5 bases sitting between them. Germline V CDR1 and CDR2: MNHEY, SVGEGT. CDR3 length: 13 amino acids. In DNA form, the CDR3 reads TGTGCCAGCAGTTATTTAATGAACACTGAAGCTTTCTTT. Translation gives CASSYLMNTEAFF.

This chain connects TRBV10-3 to TRBJ1-3, with D possibly TRBD1 on 5 matching bases. Germline CDR1 reads ENHRY; CDR2 reads SYGVKD. V was pared by 6 bases and J by 3 bases, with 12 bases between. This CDR3 region has 14 residues. CDR3 protein: CAIRTGTLGNTIYF. DNA of the CDR3: TGTGCCATCAGGACCGGGACCCTTGGAAACACCATATATTTT.

The V call is TRBV20-1, the J call TRBJ2-3; D remains unclear. The V gene lost 3 bases and the J gene lost 7 bases, with 17 bases spanning the gap. This CDR3 is built from 14 residues. Germline lookup yields CDR1 DFQATT and CDR2 SNEGSKA (reference sequence). CDR3 DNA sequence: TGCAGTGCTAGTGGCCTAATAGCACCGTATACGCAGTATTTT. Translation gives CSASGLIAPYTQYF.

The chain joins TRBV27 to TRBJ1-2, with D tentatively TRBD1 (6 bases). The CDR3 sequence is 14 residues long. V was shortened by 5 bases and J by 1 base, with 11 bases between the two germline ends. Germline V CDR1 and CDR2: MNHEY, SMNVEV (reference sequence). This CDR3 reads CASSRQALNYGYTF. In DNA, the CDR3 is TGTGCCAGCAGTCGACAGGCCCTTAACTATGGCTACACCTTC.

The V gene is TRBV28, the J gene TRBJ1-4, with D tentatively TRBD1 (5 bases). The CDR3 is 15 amino acids. V lost 2 bases, J lost 0 bases, and 7 bases lay in between. CDR1 MDHEN and CDR2 SYDVKM come from the germline V gene. The CDR3 reads CASSLIGATNEKLFF. DNA of the CDR3: TGTGCCAGCAGTTTAATAGGGGCAACTAATGAAAAACTGTTTTTT.

V is TRBV10-3 and J is TRBJ2-1; no definite D call. V was shortened by 2 bases and J by 9 bases, with 11 bases between the two germline ends. The length of the CDR3 is 13 residues. Germline V gene lookup returns CDR1 ENHRY and CDR2 SYGVKD. CDR3: CAISEGDRGEQFF. Here the CDR3 DNA reads TGTGCCATCAGTGAGGGAGACCGTGGTGAGCAGTTCTTC.

This sequence joins TRBV7-3 and TRBJ2-1; D is unresolved. V shed 4 bases and J shed 6 bases, with 13 bases lying between them. CDR3 length equals 14 residues. CDR1 and CDR2 (germline): SGHTA, FQGTGA. CDR3 amino acids: CASSSPFSPNEQFF. DNA for the CDR3: TGTGCCAGCAGCTCACCCTTTTCCCCCAATGAGCAGTTCTTC. Using reference TRBV7-3 and TRBJ2-1 for the parts outside the CDR3, the full variable domain is GAGVSQTPSNKVTEKGKYVELRCDPISGHTALYWYRQSLGQGPEFLIYFQGTGAADDSGLPNDRFFAVRPEGSVSTLKIQRTERGDSAVYLCASSSPFSPNEQFFGPGTRLTVL.

The V gene is TRBV5-1, the J gene TRBJ2-1; D may correspond to TRBD1 or TRBD2 (6 bases each). Germline V gene data show CDR1 as SGHRS and CDR2 as YFSETQ. Trimming removed 1 base from V and 4 bases from J, with 12 bases in between. The CDR3 is made up of 15 amino acids. For the CDR3, the DNA is TGCGCCAGCAGCTTGAGGGGGGCCCGGTACAATGAGCAGTTCTTC. Translation: CASSLRGARYNEQFF.

The rearrangement joins TRBV6-2 or TRBV6-3 to TRBJ2-7; 8 bases are shared with TRBD1. J lost 1 base, V lost 2 bases, and 7 bases had no gene match. The germline gives CDR1 MNHEY, CDR2 SVGEGT. The CDR3 has 16 amino acids. The CDR3 coding sequence is TGTGCCAGCAGTTACGCCACAGGGGGATTTTCCTACGAGCAGTACTTC. Translation gives CASSYATGGFSYEQYF.

This clone appeared once. CDR3 in amino acids: CASTGDIRAREQYF. CDR3 coding DNA: TGTGCCAGCACCGGGGACATACGTGCAAGGGAGCAGTACTTC. This chain uses TRBV6-5 with TRBJ2-7, with D tentatively TRBD1 (6 bases). Trimming cost V 7 bases and J 7 bases, with 20 bases left between them. The germline CDR1 and CDR2 sequences are MNHEY and SVGAGI. This CDR3 is built from 14 residues.

This clone was picked up one time. V is TRBV28 and J is TRBJ1-6; D is unresolved. This CDR3 spans 13 amino acids. Germline loops: CDR1 MDHEN, CDR2 SYDVKM. Trimming shortened V by 3 bases and J by 13 bases, and 13 bases separated the two germline ends. The CDR3 sequence is CASSLLSAPPLHF. The CDR3 DNA is TGTGCCAGCAGTTTGTTGAGTGCCCCCCCCCTCCACTTT.

This clone came up a few times. J is TRBJ1-1 and V is TRBV24-1; D remains ambiguous. This CDR3 contains 13 residues. CDR1 is KGHDR, CDR2 SFDVKD, per germline. Deletions cut 5 bases from V and 11 bases from J, with 17 bases between. DNA for the CDR3: TGTGCCACCAGTGCTGCCGCCTTACCGGAGGCTTTCTTT. Translating it yields CATSAAALPEAFF.

The V and J genes are TRBV11-2 and TRBJ2-7; tentatively, D is TRBD1 (6 bases). The CDR3 length is 16 residues. The ends were cut back, 2 bases at V and 0 bases at J, with 14 bases in the middle. Germline V gene lookup returns CDR1 SGHAT and CDR2 FQNNGV. The CDR3 sequence is CASSLIGGLSSYEQYF. In DNA, the CDR3 is TGTGCCAGCAGCTTAATTGGGGGCTTAAGCTCCTACGAGCAGTACTTC.

This clone has a single count. This chain connects TRBV4-2 to TRBJ1-1; D unresolved. The CDR3 length is 13 residues. V lost 4 bases and J lost 0, with 6 bases in between. Germline assignment: CDR1 LGHNA and CDR2 YNFKEQ. CDR3 in DNA: TGTGCCAGCAGCCTCAATCTGAACACTGAAGCTTTCTTT. This encodes CASSLNLNTEAFF.

V usage is TRBV21-1 and J usage is TRBJ1-5; whether TRBD1, the table's D call, matches the DNA was not checked. TRBV21-1 has pseudogene status. CDR3 length: 13 amino acids. CDR3 loop: CATQGTDNQPQHF. The CDR3 DNA reads TGTGCCACCCAAGGGACAGATAATCAGCCCCAGCATTTT.

This rearrangement joins TRBV27 to TRBJ2-3; TRBD2 agrees at 16 bases. The ends lost 6 bases at V and 2 bases at J; junction bases unmatched: 8. This CDR3 contains 18 residues. From germline, CDR1 is MNHEY and CDR2 SMNVEV (reference sequence). The CDR3 loop is CASSRGLAGGRVTDTQYF. Here the CDR3 DNA reads TGTGCCAGCAGCCGGGGACTAGCGGGAGGGCGGGTCACAGATACGCAGTATTTT.